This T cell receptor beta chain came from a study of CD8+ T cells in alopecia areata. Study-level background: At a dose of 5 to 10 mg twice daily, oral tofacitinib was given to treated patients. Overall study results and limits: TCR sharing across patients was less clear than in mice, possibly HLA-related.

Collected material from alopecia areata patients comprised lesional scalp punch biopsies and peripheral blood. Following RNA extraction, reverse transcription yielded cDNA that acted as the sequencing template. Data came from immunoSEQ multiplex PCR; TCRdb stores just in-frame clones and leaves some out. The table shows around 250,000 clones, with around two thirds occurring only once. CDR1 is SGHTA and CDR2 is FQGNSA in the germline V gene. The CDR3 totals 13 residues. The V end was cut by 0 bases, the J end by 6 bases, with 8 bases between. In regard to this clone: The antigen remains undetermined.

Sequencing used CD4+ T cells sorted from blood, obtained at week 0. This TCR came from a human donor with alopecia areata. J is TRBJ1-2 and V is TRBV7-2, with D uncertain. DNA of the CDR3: TGTGCCAGCAGCTTAGCCAGGAGGGATGGCTACACCTTC. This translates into CASSLARRDGYTF.